The rows below give T cell receptor beta chains drawn from one sample of a study of neoadjuvant anti-PD-1 for oral cavity cancer. Only in-frame clones appear in the TCRdb table, and some are missing; sequencing was by immunoSEQ multiplex PCR. The table includes tens of thousands of clones, 80% to 90% detected once. Source: PBMCs, taken before nivolumab (anti-PD-1) treatment. The receptors originated from a person aged 40 to 85 with oral cavity squamous cell carcinoma. CDR3s include the opening cysteine and the closing phenylalanine or tryptophan. A D gene is named only where the DNA matches it firmly. Clone size is stated in some rows and not others, as once, few, many or a class when expanded.

TRBV6-4	TRBD2	TRBJ2-1	NA	CASSYTSETYNEQFF	TGTGCCAGCAGCTATACTAGCGAGACCTACAATGAGCAGTTCTTC
TRBV2	NA	TRBJ2-5	few	CASSEISIGVQETQYF	TGTGCCAGCAGTGAGATTTCTATAGGGGTACAAGAGACCCAGTACTTC
TRBV2	NA	TRBJ1-5	few	CASSAGVTGTGQPQHF	TGTGCCAGCAGTGCTGGTGTTACAGGAACGGGTCAGCCCCAGCATTTT
TRBV19	NA	TRBJ2-5	NA	CASSIGGSRQETQYF	TGTGCCAGTAGTATAGGGGGGAGCCGCCAAGAGACCCAGTACTTC
TRBV4-1	NA	TRBJ2-5	NA	CASRPGGGIGEETQYF	TGCGCCAGCAGACCGGGTGGCGGGATAGGCGAAGAGACCCAGTACTTC
TRBV5-4	NA	TRBJ1-3	NA	CASSLKGGNTIYF	TGTGCCAGCAGCTTGAAGGGGGGGAACACCATATATTTT
TRBV6-1	NA	TRBJ2-1	NA	CASSEVVLAVEQFF	TGTGCCAGCAGTGAAGTCGTCTTAGCGGTTGAGCAGTTCTTC
TRBV12-5	NA	TRBJ2-1	NA	CASGLVQGTITSNEQFF	TGTGCTAGTGGTTTGGTACAGGGGACTATAACATCTAATGAGCAGTTCTTC
TRBV11-2	NA	TRBJ2-2	NA	CASSLGWTWRPTGELFF	TGTGCCAGCAGCTTAGGCTGGACATGGCGTCCCACCGGGGAGCTGTTTTTT
TRBV27	TRBD1	TRBJ2-7	NA	CASRLTGVTYEQYF	TGTGCCAGCAGACTTACAGGGGTCACCTACGAGCAGTACTTC
TRBV15	TRBD2	TRBJ2-7	NA	CATSRDLFGLAGDEQYF	TGTGCCACCAGCAGAGATCTGTTCGGACTAGCGGGCGACGAGCAGTACTTC
TRBV7-8	NA	TRBJ2-5	NA	CASSPADSYQETQYF	TGTGCCAGCAGCCCCGCTGACTCGTACCAAGAGACCCAGTACTTC
TRBV6-4	NA	TRBJ2-7	NA	CASSDFDRRYEQYF	TGTGCCAGCAGTGACTTTGACAGGCGCTACGAGCAGTACTTC
TRBV19	NA	TRBJ1-1	NA	CASSPDHTEAFF	TGTGCCAGTAGTCCCGACCACACTGAAGCTTTCTTT
TRBV2	NA	TRBJ2-2	NA	CASSGQRGAGELFF	TGTGCCAGCAGTGGTCAGAGGGGGGCCGGGGAGCTGTTTTTT
TRBV10-2	TRBD1	TRBJ1-1	NA	CASSSTGVGTEAFF	TGCGCCAGCAGCTCCACAGGGGTCGGGACTGAAGCTTTCTTT
TRBV11-2	NA	TRBJ1-1	once	CASGGLRRGWVTEAFF	TGTGCCAGCGGCGGGCTAAGGAGGGGATGGGTCACTGAAGCTTTCTTT
TRBV4-1	NA	TRBJ1-2	NA	CASSQEPGPTRGYTF	TGCGCCAGCAGCCAGGAACCAGGGCCCACTAGGGGCTACACCTTC
TRBV18	TRBD1	TRBJ1-2	few	CASSPPGWDRLNYGYTF	TGTGCCAGCTCACCACCGGGTTGGGACAGGCTGAACTATGGCTACACCTTC
TRBV28	TRBD2	TRBJ2-7	NA	CASSAGLAGAGEQYF	TGTGCCAGCAGCGCCGGACTAGCGGGAGCTGGCGAGCAGTACTTC